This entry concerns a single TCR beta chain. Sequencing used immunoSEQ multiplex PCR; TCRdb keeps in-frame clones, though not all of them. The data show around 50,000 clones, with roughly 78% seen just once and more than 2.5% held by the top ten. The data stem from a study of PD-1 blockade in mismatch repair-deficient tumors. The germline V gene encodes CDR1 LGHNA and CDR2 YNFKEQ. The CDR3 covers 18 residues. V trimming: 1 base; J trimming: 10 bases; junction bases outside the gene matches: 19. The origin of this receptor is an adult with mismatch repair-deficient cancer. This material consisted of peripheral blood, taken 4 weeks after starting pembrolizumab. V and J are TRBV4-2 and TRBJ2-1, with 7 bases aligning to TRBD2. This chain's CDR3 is CASSQVLGGVVFRDEQFF. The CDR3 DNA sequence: TGTGCCAGCAGCCAAGTACTTGGGGGGGTTGTCTTCCGTGACGAGCAGTTCTTC.